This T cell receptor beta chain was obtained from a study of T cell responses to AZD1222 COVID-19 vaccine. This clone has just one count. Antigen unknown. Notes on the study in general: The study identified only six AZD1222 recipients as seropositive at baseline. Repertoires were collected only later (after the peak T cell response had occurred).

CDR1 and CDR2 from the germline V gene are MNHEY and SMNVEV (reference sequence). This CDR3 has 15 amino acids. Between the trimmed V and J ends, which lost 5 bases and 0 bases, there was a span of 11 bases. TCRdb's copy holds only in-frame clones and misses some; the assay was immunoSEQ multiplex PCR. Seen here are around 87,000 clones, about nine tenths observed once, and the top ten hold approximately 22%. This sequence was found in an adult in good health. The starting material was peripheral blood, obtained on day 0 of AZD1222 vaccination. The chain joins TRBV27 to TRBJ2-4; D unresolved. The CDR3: CASSRKPGAKNIQYF. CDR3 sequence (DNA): TGTGCCAGCAGTAGAAAGCCGGGAGCCAAAAACATTCAGTACTTC.